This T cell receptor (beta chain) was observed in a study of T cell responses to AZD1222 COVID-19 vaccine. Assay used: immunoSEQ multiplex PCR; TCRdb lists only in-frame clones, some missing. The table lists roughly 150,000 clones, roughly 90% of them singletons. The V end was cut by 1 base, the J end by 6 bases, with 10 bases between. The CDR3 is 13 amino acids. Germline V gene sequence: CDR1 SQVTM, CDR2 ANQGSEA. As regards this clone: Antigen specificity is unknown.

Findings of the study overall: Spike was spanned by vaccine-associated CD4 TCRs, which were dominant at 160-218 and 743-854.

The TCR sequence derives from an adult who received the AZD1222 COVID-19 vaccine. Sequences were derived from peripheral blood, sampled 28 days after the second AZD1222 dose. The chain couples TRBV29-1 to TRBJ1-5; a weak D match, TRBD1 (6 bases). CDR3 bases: TGCAGCGTTGAAGCTGGGGGCGGTCAGCCCCAGCATTTT. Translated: CSVEAGGGQPQHF.